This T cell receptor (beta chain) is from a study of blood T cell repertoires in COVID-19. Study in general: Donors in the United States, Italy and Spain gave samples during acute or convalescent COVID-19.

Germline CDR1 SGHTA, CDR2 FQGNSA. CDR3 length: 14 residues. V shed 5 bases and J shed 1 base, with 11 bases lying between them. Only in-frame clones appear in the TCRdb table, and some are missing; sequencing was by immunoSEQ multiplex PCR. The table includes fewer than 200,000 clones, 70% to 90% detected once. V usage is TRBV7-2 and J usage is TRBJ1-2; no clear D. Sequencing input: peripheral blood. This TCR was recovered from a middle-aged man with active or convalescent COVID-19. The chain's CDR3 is CASSPTQINYGYTF. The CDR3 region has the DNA TGTGCCAGCAGCCCGACACAGATTAACTATGGCTACACCTTC.